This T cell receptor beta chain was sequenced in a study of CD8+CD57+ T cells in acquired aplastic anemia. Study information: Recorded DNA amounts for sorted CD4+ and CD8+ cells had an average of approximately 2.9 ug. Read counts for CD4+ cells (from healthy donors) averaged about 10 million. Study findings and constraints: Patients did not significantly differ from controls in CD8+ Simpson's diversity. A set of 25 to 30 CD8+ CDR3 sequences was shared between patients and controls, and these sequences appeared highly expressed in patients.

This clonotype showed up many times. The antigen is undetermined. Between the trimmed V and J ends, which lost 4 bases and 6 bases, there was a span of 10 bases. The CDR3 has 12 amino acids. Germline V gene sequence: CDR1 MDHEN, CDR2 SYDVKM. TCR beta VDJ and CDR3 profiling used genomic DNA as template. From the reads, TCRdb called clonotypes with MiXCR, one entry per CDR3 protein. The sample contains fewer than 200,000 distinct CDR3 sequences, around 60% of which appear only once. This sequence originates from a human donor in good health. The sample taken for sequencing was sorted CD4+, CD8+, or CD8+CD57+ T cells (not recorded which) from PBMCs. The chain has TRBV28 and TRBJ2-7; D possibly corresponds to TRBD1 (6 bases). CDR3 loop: CASSSQGGEQYF. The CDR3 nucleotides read TGTGCCAGCAGTTCTCAAGGGGGCGAGCAGTACTTC.